One and the same sample provided the 18 T cell receptor beta chains below, sequenced in a study of radiation and T cells in renal cell carcinoma. Data came from immunoSEQ multiplex PCR; TCRdb stores just in-frame clones and leaves some out. The sample holds 90,000 to 100,000 clones, roughly 82% seen once. The time point denotes: blood 4 weeks post-SBRT, at nephrectomy. Treatment reported: 15 Gy SBRT to primary tumor, nephrectomy 4 weeks later. The sample here was blood, taken from a patient whose treatment included radiotherapy and nephrectomy. The receptors originated from a man between 60 and 70 years old with renal cell carcinoma.

The V gene is TRBV21-1, the J gene TRBJ2-1; no DNA check was done on the table's D call, TRBD2. TRBV21-1 is a pseudogene. The CDR3 runs 17 residues. The chain's CDR3 is CASSTPGGLAGAHEQFF. CDR3 in DNA: TGTGCCAGCAGCACTCCAGGGGGACTAGCGGGAGCTCATGAGCAGTTCTTC.

The rearrangement joins TRBV7-9 to TRBJ1-4; D is ambiguous. The CDR3 contains 13 residues. In germline, CDR1 is SEHNR, CDR2 FQNEAQ (reference sequence). The germline V and J ends were trimmed by 5 bases and 7 bases, with 11 bases remaining between them. The CDR3 loop reads CASSPRRGEKLFF. CDR3 DNA sequence: TGTGCCAGCAGCCCCCGGCGAGGTGAAAAACTGTTTTTT.

The chain employs TRBV29-1 and TRBJ2-1; D possibly corresponds to TRBD2 (6 bases). This CDR3 region has 18 residues. CDR1 SQVTM and CDR2 ANQGSEA come from the germline V gene. Deletions cut 6 bases from V and 1 base from J, with 25 bases between. CDR3 sequence reads: CSVGGLGRGIVSYNEQFF. In DNA, the CDR3 is TGCAGCGTCGGCGGCCTCGGGAGAGGGATCGTTTCCTACAATGAGCAGTTCTTC.

The genes are TRBV7-7 and TRBJ2-5; 15 positions agree with TRBD2. CDR1 and CDR2 (germline): SSHAT, FNYEAQ (reference sequence). V lost 5 bases, J lost 4 bases, and 2 bases stayed unmatched. The CDR3 extends over 15 amino acids. CDR3 coding DNA: TGTGCCAGCAGCATGGGACTAGCGGGAGGAGAGACCCAGTACTTC. Residues: CASSMGLAGGETQYF. Drawing the rest from reference TRBV7-7 and TRBJ2-5, the complete variable domain is GAGVSQSPRYKVTKRGQDVTLRCDPISSHATLYWYQQALGQGPEFLTYFNYEAQPDKSGLPSDRFSAERPEGSISTLTIQRTEQRDSAMYRCASSMGLAGGETQYFGPGTRLLVL.

J is TRBJ2-5 and V is TRBV7-9; D may be TRBD1 or TRBD2 (5 bases each). Germline loops: CDR1 SEHNR, CDR2 FQNEAQ (reference sequence). With 1 base removed from V and 2 bases from J, the gap between germline ends came to 20 bases. CDR3 length equals 18 residues. The CDR3 protein is CASSLGQGATTPQETQYF. The CDR3 coding sequence is TGTGCCAGCAGCTTAGGGCAGGGAGCCACAACCCCACAAGAGACCCAGTACTTC.

The CDR3 DNA is TGCGCCAGCAGCAATAGGGGGGGCTCCTACAATGAGCAGTTCTTC. This codes for CASSNRGGSYNEQFF. The V and J genes are TRBV5-1 and TRBJ2-1; maybe TRBD2 (7 bases). The CDR3 length is 15 residues. CDR1 and CDR2 (germline): SGHRS, YFSETQ. The V end lost 4 bases, the J end lost 0 bases, and 11 bases lay between the germline ends.

The gene calls are TRBV11-1 and TRBJ2-2; D uncertain. Trimming cost V 3 bases and J 3 bases, with 5 bases left between them. The CDR3 has 13 amino acids. The germline V gene has CDR1 SGHAT and CDR2 FQDESV (reference sequence). The CDR3, as DNA: TGTGCCAGCAGCTTCCGGGACACCGGGGAGCTGTTTTTT. This codes for CASSFRDTGELFF.

V usage is TRBV9 and J usage is TRBJ1-2, with TRBD1 matching over 7 bases. Trimming at V came to 0 bases and at J to 4 bases, leaving 6 bases not matched to a gene. The germline V gene encodes CDR1 SGDLS and CDR2 YYNGEE. The CDR3 is 15 amino acids. This CDR3 reads CASSVGGTALYGYTF. The CDR3, as DNA: TGTGCCAGCAGCGTAGGCGGGACAGCCCTCTATGGCTACACCTTC. Filled out from reference TRBV9 and TRBJ1-2, the complete variable domain reads DSGVTQTPKHLITATGQRVTLRCSPRSGDLSVYWYQQSLDQGLQFLIQYYNGEERAKGNILERFSAQQFPDLHSELNLSSLELGDSALYFCASSVGGTALYGYTFGSGTRLTVV.

This chain uses TRBV28 with TRBJ1-5; unclear D gene. Trimming stripped 3 bases from V and 1 base from J, with 4 bases between. The CDR3 has 13 residues. CDR1 and CDR2 (germline): MDHEN, SYDVKM. CDR3: CASSLDSNQPQHF. The CDR3 bases are TGTGCCAGCAGTTTGGACAGCAATCAGCCCCAGCATTTT.

This clone came up once. V gene TRBV5-4 combines with J gene TRBJ2-5, with TRBD2 as a possible D gene (6 bases). Trimming pared 4 bases from V and 5 bases from J, leaving 15 bases between. The CDR3 spans 14 residues. Germline V lookup: CDR1 SGHNT, CDR2 YYREEE (reference sequence). The CDR3 sequence: CASSRDPREETQYF. The CDR3 DNA follows: TGTGCCAGCAGCCGGGACCCACGGGAGGAGACCCAGTACTTC.

V is TRBV5-6 and J is TRBJ2-1; D might be TRBD1 (6 bases). The CDR3 contains 15 residues. V was trimmed by 3 bases and J by 5 bases, leaving 15 bases between them. Germline V gene data show CDR1 as SGHDT and CDR2 as YYEEEE. CDR3 region: CASSSRGLGDNEQFF. CDR3 nucleotides: TGTGCCAGCAGCTCTAGGGGGTTAGGAGACAATGAGCAGTTCTTC.

The J gene is TRBJ1-1, the V gene TRBV27; D is possibly TRBD1 (6 bases). Germline assignment: CDR1 MNHEY and CDR2 SMNVEV (reference sequence). V gave up 0 bases and J gave up 5 bases, with 19 bases separating them. The CDR3 extends over 17 amino acids. CDR3 in DNA: TGTGCCAGCAGTTTATCGCGGCAGGGGCCCGAGACGACTGAAGCTTTCTTT. It translates to CASSLSRQGPETTEAFF.

The chain couples TRBV4-1 to TRBJ2-5; 7 nucleotides line up with TRBD2. V shed 3 bases and J 4 bases; nucleotides not matched to a gene: 17. Per the germline V gene, CDR1 is MGHRA and CDR2 is YSYEKL. The CDR3 totals 18 residues. The CDR3 nucleotides are TGCGCCAGCAGCCAGGTTCTGGGCGGGAGTGTCGTCCGAGAGACCCAGTACTTC. It translates to CASSQVLGGSVVRETQYF.

The gene calls are TRBV5-4 and TRBJ2-7, with TRBD2 matching 14 bases. Germline V lookup: CDR1 SGHNT, CDR2 YYREEE (reference sequence). Trimming cost V 0 bases and J 9 bases; bases outside gene matches: 14. There are 18 residues in the CDR3. CDR3 bases: TGTGCCAGCAGCTTGGGGGGACTAGCGGGAGTCATGGGACGCCGGCAGTACTTC. It encodes CASSLGGLAGVMGRRQYF. The entire variable domain, with the rest obtained from reference TRBV5-4 and TRBJ2-7, is as follows: ETGVTQSPTHLIKTRGQQVTLRCSSQSGHNTVSWYQQALGQGPQFIFQYYREEENGRGNFPPRFSGLQFPNYSSELNVNALELDDSALYLCASSLGGLAGVMGRRQYFGPGTRLTVT.

V is TRBV27 and J is TRBJ2-3, with TRBD2 identical over 9 bases. The CDR3 sequence is 16 residues long. With V trimmed by 5 bases and J by 1 base, 7 bases remained unmatched. The V gene's germline CDR1 is MNHEY and CDR2 SMNVEV (reference sequence). The CDR3 spells CASSPGTSRGTDTQYF. The CDR3 DNA is TGTGCCAGCAGTCCAGGGACTAGCCGGGGCACAGATACGCAGTATTTT.

This chain uses TRBV11-2 with TRBJ2-3, with TRBD2 matching over 10 bases. The germline V gene encodes CDR1 SGHAT and CDR2 FQNNGV. V dropped 3 bases and J dropped 3; count of bases not matched to a gene: 6. The CDR3 sequence is 16 residues long. The CDR3 loop is CASSFRLAGVTDTQYF. CDR3 nucleotide sequence: TGTGCCAGCAGCTTCCGTCTAGCGGGAGTGACAGATACGCAGTATTTT.

CDR3 nucleotides: TGTGCCACAGTTCAACCGGGACTAGCGACAGATACGCAGTATTTT. Residues: CATVQPGLATDTQYF. The chain links TRBV10-3 to TRBJ2-3, with TRBD2 identical over 10 bases. V lost 10 bases, J lost 3 bases, and 10 bases stayed unmatched. The CDR3 is 15 residues long. Looked up from germline, CDR1 is ENHRY and CDR2 is SYGVKD.

This chain links TRBV4-3 with TRBJ2-1, with 8 positions matching TRBD2. The germline CDR1 and CDR2 sequences are LGHNA and YSLEER. The trim removed 1 base at V and 0 bases at J, leaving 8 bases unmatched. The CDR3 extends over 18 amino acids. The chain's CDR3 is CASSQAPRGAGSYNEQFF. CDR3 sequence (DNA): TGCGCCAGCAGCCAAGCCCCGCGGGGGGCGGGCTCCTACAATGAGCAGTTCTTC.